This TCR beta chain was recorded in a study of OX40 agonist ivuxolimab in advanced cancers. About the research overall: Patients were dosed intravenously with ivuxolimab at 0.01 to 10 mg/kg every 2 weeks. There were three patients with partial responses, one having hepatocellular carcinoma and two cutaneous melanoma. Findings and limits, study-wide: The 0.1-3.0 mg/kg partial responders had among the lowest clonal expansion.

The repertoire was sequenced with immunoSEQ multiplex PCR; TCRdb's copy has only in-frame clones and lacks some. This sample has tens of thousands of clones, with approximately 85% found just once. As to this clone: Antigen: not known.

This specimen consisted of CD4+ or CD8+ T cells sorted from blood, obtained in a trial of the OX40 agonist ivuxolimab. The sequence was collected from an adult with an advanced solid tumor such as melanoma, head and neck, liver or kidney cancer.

In nucleotides, the CDR3 is TGTGCCAGCATCGGGGCGTACGATGAGCAGTTCTTC. Protein product: CASIGAYDEQFF. This chain links TRBV28 with TRBJ2-1; D is possibly TRBD1 or TRBD2 (5 bases each). This CDR3 is built from 12 residues. Trimming shortened V by 7 bases and J by 8 bases, and 12 bases separated the two germline ends. Germline V gene lookup returns CDR1 MDHEN and CDR2 SYDVKM. The full variable domain, rest sourced from reference TRBV28 and TRBJ2-1, is DVKVTQSSRYLVKRTGEKVFLECVQDMDHENMFWYRQDPGLGLRLIYFSYDVKMKEKGDIPEGYSVSREKKERFSLILESASTNQTSMYLCASIGAYDEQFFGPGTRLTVL.